The text below deals with one T cell receptor beta chain. Its antigen is still unknown. The data originate from a study of T-cell memory formation after mild COVID-19. Study summary: TCR clustering was largely donor specific. Study-wide results and limits: Clones that shrank (day 15 to 85) were balanced CD4/CD8, whereas later expanders leaned CD4+.

This CDR3 is 12 amino acids long. Looked up from germline, CDR1 is WNHNN and CDR2 is SYGVQD (reference sequence). Trimming pared 5 bases from V and 5 bases from J, leaving 9 bases between. Each CDR3 protein is one row after TCRdb ran MiXCR on the 5' RACE reads. The sample comprises 150,000 to 200,000 distinct CDR3 sequences, roughly 10% of which are singletons, and approximately 3.8% rests with the top ten. The TCR comes from a young man who had mild COVID-19 (a few samples of this study predate the infection). Cell type and time point are not known. The V gene is TRBV10-1, the J gene TRBJ1-1; D is possibly TRBD1 (6 bases). The sample was PBMCs or a T cell subset sorted from them (not recorded which). The CDR3 coding sequence is TGCGCCAGCAGTACTGGACAGACTGAAGCTTTCTTT. It yields the protein CASSTGQTEAFF.